These 18 T cell receptor beta chains share one sample of origin, sequenced in a study of T cell repertoires in cytomegalovirus infection (dated 2019 in TCRdb). For these TCRs, the target antigens are not known. Reads for this sample came from an Illumina HiSeq 1500. Clones were called with MiXCR by TCRdb after fastp trimmed the public reads at Q25, and only in-frame beta chains were retained. Rows are unified per CDR3 protein, each entry keeping the most common DNA and genes. A total of around 750,000 distinct CDR3 sequences appear in this sample, about 33% of them only once. In total, the top ten clones hold over 10% of the sample. The sample's treatment or condition, from its label and the paper: in vitro stimulation with specific CMV peptide epitopes to enrich CMV-specific T cells. This specimen was cultured CD8+ T cells from PBMCs, taken from culture after CMV antigen stimulation. These TCRs come from a human donor in good health (CMV status not recorded). Some clones in this sample may be carry-over from other donors' samples.

This clonotype was seen only a few times. The chain is built from TRBV6-1 and TRBJ2-5; 7 bases are shared with TRBD2. The CDR3 totals 15 residues. Germline lookup yields CDR1 MNHNS and CDR2 SASEGT. With 5 bases clipped from V and 1 base from J, the junction kept 7 bases outside the gene matches. CDR3 DNA: TGTGCCAGCAGTCCCCTGCCTAGCGGCCAAGAGACCCAGTACTTC. Translation: CASSPLPSGQETQYF.

A few counts support this clonotype. The rearrangement links TRBV27 to TRBJ2-7; tentatively, D is TRBD1 or TRBD2 (5 bases each). CDR1 and CDR2 from the germline V gene are MNHEY and SMNVEV (reference sequence). The V and J ends lost 3 bases and 1 base respectively, with 10 bases between them. The CDR3 runs 14 residues. Here the CDR3 reads CASSLFGASYEQYF. The CDR3 DNA reads TGTGCCAGCAGTTTGTTCGGGGCTTCCTACGAGCAGTACTTC.

The chain joins TRBV11-2 to TRBJ2-1, with D possibly being TRBD1 or TRBD2 (6 bases each). Germline V gives CDR1 SGHAT, CDR2 FQNNGV. The CDR3 covers 16 residues. The ends were cut back, 3 bases at V and 5 bases at J, with 17 bases in the middle. The CDR3 DNA sequence: TGTGCCAGCAGCTTTAGGGGGGCCGGGGTCGACAATGAGCAGTTCTTC. Protein sequence: CASSFRGAGVDNEQFF.

J is TRBJ2-7 and V is TRBV27; 10 bases agree with TRBD1. The germline CDR1 and CDR2 sequences are MNHEY and SMNVEV (reference sequence). V lost 0 bases, J lost 1 base, and 3 bases stayed unmatched. The CDR3 is made up of 16 amino acids. The CDR3 coding sequence is TGTGCCAGCAGTTTATCGTGGGGACAGGGGTCCTACGAGCAGTACTTC. It codes for CASSLSWGQGSYEQYF.

This clonotype was recorded a few times. The genes are TRBV2 and TRBJ2-1, with 8 positions matching TRBD1. Per germline, CDR1 SNHLY and CDR2 FYNNEI. V shed 8 bases, J shed 2 bases, and the junction held 11 bases outside the gene matches. CDR3 size: 16 residues. Here the CDR3 DNA reads TGTGCCAGCCAGAAAACTCCGGGACAGGCCTACAATGAGCAGTTCTTC. Its translation is CASQKTPGQAYNEQFF.

The chain employs TRBV7-8 and TRBJ1-4; D might be TRBD1 (5 bases). The CDR3 length is 15 residues. Germline CDR1 reads SGHVS; CDR2 reads FQNEAQ. Trimming took 0 bases from V and 10 from J, leaving 15 bases between them. CDR3 loop: CASSLAGGESAKLFF. CDR3 nucleotide sequence: TGTGCCAGCAGCTTAGCGGGGGGGGAATCGGCAAAACTGTTTTTT. Combining the CDR3 with reference TRBV7-8 and TRBJ1-4 gives the whole variable domain GAGVSQSPRYKVAKRGQDVALRCDPISGHVSLFWYQQALGQGPEFLTYFQNEAQLDKSGLPSDRFFAERPEGSVSTLKIQRTQQEDSAVYLCASSLAGGESAKLFFGSGTQLSVL.

This clonotype showed up just a few times. The chain carries TRBV20-1 and TRBJ1-2; D possibly corresponds to TRBD1 (5 bases). Germline CDR1 and CDR2: DFQATT and SNEGSKA (reference sequence). This CDR3 contains 14 residues. V shed 3 bases and J shed 2 bases, with 13 bases lying between them. The CDR3 loop reads CSASSGQKNYGYTF. DNA of the CDR3: TGCAGTGCTAGTTCAGGGCAAAAAAACTATGGCTACACCTTC.

This clonotype was counted a few times. This chain links TRBV7-2 with TRBJ1-6, with TRBD1 identical over 7 bases. Trimming removed 5 bases from V and 7 bases from J; junction bases left unmatched: 8. Per the germline V gene, CDR1 is SGHTA and CDR2 is FQGNSA. The CDR3 has 15 residues. DNA for the CDR3: TGTGCCAGCAGCCCCACCCCGGGACAGAATTCACCCCTCCACTTT. Residues: CASSPTPGQNSPLHF.

The chain is built from TRBV29-1 and TRBJ1-1, with 9 bases that match TRBD1. Germline-derived CDR1 and CDR2 are SQVTM and ANQGSEA. The CDR3 is 13 residues long. Trimming cost V 6 bases and J 6 bases; bases outside gene matches: 8. The CDR3 bases are TGCAGCGTCAGGGGACAGGGTGAGGCTGAAGCTTTCTTT. It codes for CSVRGQGEAEAFF.

The chain has TRBV27 and TRBJ1-1; D is uncertain. Trimming removed 5 bases from V and 12 bases from J, with 13 bases in between. Germline loops: CDR1 MNHEY, CDR2 SMNVEV (reference sequence). The CDR3 runs 11 residues. The CDR3 region has the DNA TGTGCCAGCAGTGCCTTCGAACATACTTTCTTT. This codes for CASSAFEHTFF.

This clonotype came up many times. The genes are TRBV7-6 and TRBJ2-1, with 10 bases lining up with TRBD2. V trimming: 5 bases; J trimming: 0 bases; junction bases outside the gene matches: 4. The CDR3 is 16 amino acids. Germline lookup yields CDR1 SGHVS and CDR2 FNYEAQ. CDR3 protein: CASSPSGGDSYNEQFF. The CDR3 DNA reads TGTGCCAGCAGCCCTAGCGGGGGAGACTCCTACAATGAGCAGTTCTTC.

This clonotype appeared a single time. The rearrangement links TRBV6-6 to TRBJ2-1; no firm D call. The germline V gene has CDR1 MNHNY and CDR2 SVGAGI (reference sequence). This CDR3 is built from 18 residues. Trimming removed 5 bases at V and 0 bases at J, with 20 bases between. The CDR3 protein is CASSRLPPTDRSYNEQFF. The CDR3 coding sequence is TGTGCCAGCAGTCGACTCCCCCCGACTGACCGCTCCTACAATGAGCAGTTCTTC.

The V call is TRBV2, the J call TRBJ1-1, with D perhaps matching TRBD1 (5 bases). The CDR3 loop spans 15 amino acids. Trimming took off 6 bases at V and 1 base at J, with 15 bases between the two ends. The germline V gene has CDR1 SNHLY and CDR2 FYNNEI. This CDR3 is CASRGDAQGNTEAFF. The CDR3 nucleotides read TGTGCCAGCAGGGGGGACGCCCAAGGGAACACTGAAGCTTTCTTT.

This clonotype has a count of ten or more. The chain carries TRBV7-3 and TRBJ2-5; D possibly matches TRBD1 or TRBD2 (6 bases each). V gave up 1 base and J gave up 5 bases, with 14 bases separating them. Germline V gene sequence: CDR1 SGHTA, CDR2 FQGTGA. The CDR3 extends over 15 amino acids. CDR3 in DNA: TGTGCCAGCAGCTTAATCGGGGGCATCGGGGAGACCCAGTACTTC. Its protein product is CASSLIGGIGETQYF.

This clonotype was recorded many times. The chain joins TRBV13 to TRBJ2-7; 7 bases match TRBD2. This CDR3 region has 13 residues. Per the germline V gene, CDR1 is PRHDT and CDR2 is FYEKMQ (reference sequence). Trimming at V came to 3 bases and at J to 3 bases, leaving 2 bases not matched to a gene. CDR3 coding DNA: TGTGCCAGCAGCTTGGGAGGGAACTACGAGCAGTACTTC. The encoded protein is CASSLGGNYEQYF.

The V call is TRBV7-6, the J call TRBJ1-3; possibly TRBD1 for D (5 bases). CDR3 length equals 16 residues. The germline V gene has CDR1 SGHVS and CDR2 FNYEAQ. Trimming removed 4 bases at V and 7 bases at J, with 20 bases between. As DNA, the CDR3 is TGTGCCAGCAGCTCATCGGGACGCCCTCTGGGTAACACCATATATTTT. Translated: CASSSSGRPLGNTIYF.

There are a few counts of this clonotype. The J gene is TRBJ1-4, the V gene TRBV11-2; no reliable D call. V was trimmed by 0 bases and J by 6 bases, leaving 17 bases between them. Germline V CDR1 and CDR2: SGHAT, FQNNGV. There are 17 residues in the CDR3. The CDR3 protein is CASSLDGSRGPYEKLFF. CDR3 sequence (DNA): TGTGCCAGCAGCTTAGATGGGTCGCGGGGTCCGTATGAAAAACTGTTTTTT.

This clonotype was detected many times. The CDR3, as DNA: TGTGCCAGCAGCCCCCCACCGGGGCTAATCCCTATGAACACTGAAGCTTTCTTT. As protein: CASSPPPGLIPMNTEAFF. V gene TRBV7-6 combines with J gene TRBJ1-1; D perhaps matches TRBD1 (5 bases). Per germline, CDR1 SGHVS and CDR2 FNYEAQ. The CDR3 has 18 residues. With 5 bases removed from V and 0 bases from J, the gap between germline ends came to 22 bases.